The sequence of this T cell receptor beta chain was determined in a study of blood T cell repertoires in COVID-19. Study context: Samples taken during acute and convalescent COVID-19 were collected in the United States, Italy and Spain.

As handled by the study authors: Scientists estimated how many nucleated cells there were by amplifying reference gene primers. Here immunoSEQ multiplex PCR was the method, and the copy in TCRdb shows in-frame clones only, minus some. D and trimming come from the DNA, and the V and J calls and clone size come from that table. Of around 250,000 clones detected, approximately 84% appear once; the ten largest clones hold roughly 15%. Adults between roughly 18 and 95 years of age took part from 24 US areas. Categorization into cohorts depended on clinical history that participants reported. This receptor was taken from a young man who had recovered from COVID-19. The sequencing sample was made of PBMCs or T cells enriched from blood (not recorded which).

The CDR3 region is CASSSHQTGGNTEAFF. The CDR3 DNA sequence: TGTGCCAGCAGCTCCCACCAGACAGGCGGGAACACTGAAGCTTTCTTT. The rearrangement uses TRBV13 and TRBJ1-1, with D possibly being TRBD1 (6 bases). Per the germline V gene, CDR1 is PRHDT and CDR2 is FYEKMQ (reference sequence). V was cut by 4 bases and J by 1 base, with 16 bases left in between. There are 16 residues in the CDR3.